This T cell receptor beta chain stems from a study of shared clonotypes between healthy human individuals. Here immunoSEQ multiplex PCR was the method, and the copy in TCRdb shows in-frame clones only, minus some. The table has some 980,000 clones, roughly 72% seen once. This CDR3 has 17 residues. The V end was cut by 3 bases, the J end by 9 bases, with 22 bases between. Germline-derived CDR1 and CDR2 are SGHNT and YYREEE (reference sequence). The chain carries TRBV5-4 and TRBJ1-6; D perhaps matches TRBD1 (6 bases). This receptor was identified in a man between 18 and 35 years old in good health. Sequencing was carried out using memory CD4+ T cells sorted from blood. Subset described: CD45RA-negative fraction. The CDR3 loop is CASSSRYREIGSSPLHF. The CDR3 nucleotides read TGTGCCAGCAGCTCGCGCTACAGGGAAATCGGTAGTTCACCCCTCCACTTT.